Listed here are 16 T cell receptor beta chains from one sample, sequenced in a study of vaccination and CD4 T cells after COVID-19 (dated by TCRdb to 2022 to 2024). The method was PCR. The sample was run on an Illumina iSeq 100. DNA from cultured CD4+ T cells underwent TCR sequencing with the Oncomine TCR Beta short-read assay at the Johns Hopkins FTIC core. TCRdb applied fastp at Q25 and MiXCR to the public reads, then kept only in-frame beta chains. A single entry per CDR3 protein holds the most common genes and DNA from its merged rows. The sample includes 10,000 to 15,000 distinct CDR3 sequences, with about 50% observed a single time. Approximately 12% of the sample lies in the top ten. No antigen is known for these receptors. The treatment or condition label corresponds to: roughly ten-day PBMC culture with coronavirus spike peptide pools or control peptides (ViraFEST assay). The specimen sequenced was CD4+ T cells from blood, cultured in vitro. All receptors come from a human donor who had recovered from COVID-19.

The V gene is TRBV5-1, the J gene TRBJ1-1, with D tentatively TRBD1 (5 bases). V was shortened by 1 base and J by 1 base, with 14 bases between the two germline ends. This CDR3 comprises 16 residues. CDR1 SGHRS and CDR2 YFSETQ come from the germline V gene. As DNA, the CDR3 is TGCGCCAGCAGCTTGTCAGGGTCCATTGGGAACACTGAAGCTTTCTTT. Translation gives CASSLSGSIGNTEAFF. The full variable domain, with the rest looked up from reference TRBV5-1 and TRBJ1-1, is KAGVTQTPRYLIKTRGQQVTLSCSPISGHRSVSWYQQTPGQGLQFLFEYFSETQRNKGNFPGRFSGRQFSNSRSEMNVSTLELGDSALYLCASSLSGSIGNTEAFFGQGTRLTVV.

This chain joins TRBV6-1 and TRBJ2-3; 9 bases line up with TRBD1. V dropped 3 bases and J dropped 2; count of bases not matched to a gene: 3. This CDR3 has 15 residues. CDR1 and CDR2 (germline): MNHNS, SASEGT. The CDR3, as DNA: TGTGCCAGCAGTGAGGGACAGGGACACACAGATACGCAGTATTTT. It codes for CASSEGQGHTDTQYF.

The V gene is TRBV18, the J gene TRBJ1-1; D is uncertain. V was pared by 4 bases and J by 3 bases, with 15 bases between. This CDR3 contains 15 residues. Germline CDR1 KGHSH, CDR2 LQKENI. This chain's CDR3 is CASSLRSGGDTEAFF. The CDR3 bases are TGTGCCAGCTCACTACGATCGGGTGGTGACACTGAAGCTTTCTTT.

The DNA for the CDR3 is TGTGCCAGCAGCTTAGATGGGGGGAAGGGCACTGAAGCTTTCTTT. Protein product: CASSLDGGKGTEAFF. J is TRBJ1-1 and V is TRBV11-3; TRBD1 might be the D (5 bases). The CDR3 is 15 residues long. Germline V gene sequence: CDR1 SGHNT, CDR2 YENEEA. V lost 0 bases and J 4 bases, leaving 12 bases between the germline ends. Variable domain in full (rest from reference TRBV11-3 and TRBJ1-1): EAGVVQSPRYKIIEKKQPVAFWCNPISGHNTLYWYLQNLGQGPELLIRYENEEAVDDSQLPKDRFSAERLKGVDSTLKIQPAELGDSAVYLCASSLDGGKGTEAFFGQGTRLTVV.

This clonotype was counted a few times. The rearrangement links TRBV11-2 to TRBJ1-1; TRBD1 matches at 7 bases. The V gene's germline CDR1 is SGHAT and CDR2 FQNNGV. This CDR3 comprises 14 residues. V gave up 7 bases and J gave up 7 bases; unmatched junction bases: 12. CDR3 sequence reads: CASTDVRGRGEAFF. CDR3 bases: TGTGCCAGCACCGATGTGAGGGGGCGGGGTGAAGCTTTCTTT.

The chain has TRBV4-1 and TRBJ2-1, with a weak D call TRBD1 (6 bases). This CDR3 region has 16 residues. Per germline, CDR1 MGHRA and CDR2 YSYEKL. Trimming took 1 base from V and 10 from J, leaving 20 bases between them. The CDR3 spells CASSQGAGTPPLEQFF. The CDR3 nucleotides read TGCGCCAGCAGCCAAGGAGCCGGGACACCCCCATTGGAGCAGTTCTTC.

This rearrangement joins TRBV9 to TRBJ1-2; D not resolved. Germline V lookup: CDR1 SGDLS, CDR2 YYNGEE. Trimming removed 0 bases from V and 8 bases from J, with 11 bases in between. CDR3 length equals 13 residues. CDR3 DNA: TGTGCCAGCAGCGTAGCAACCCCACGCGGCTACACCTTC. Protein product: CASSVATPRGYTF.

This clonotype was found a few times. The chain has TRBV21-1 and TRBJ2-1; the table's D call TRBD2 went unverified against the DNA. TRBV21-1 is tagged as a pseudogene. CDR3 length: 14 amino acids. The CDR3 sequence: CASSKGPWYNEQFF. The CDR3 nucleotides read TGTGCCAGCAGCAAAGGGCCCTGGTACAATGAGCAGTTCTTC.

This clonotype has only a few counts. This chain uses TRBV28 with TRBJ1-4; tentative D call: TRBD1 (5 bases). The CDR3 extends over 18 amino acids. Per germline, CDR1 MDHEN and CDR2 SYDVKM. The V end was cut by 3 bases, the J end by 8 bases, with 25 bases between. DNA of the CDR3: TGTGCCAGCAGTTTGGGGTCCTTTTGGGGGAGGGAGCACGAAAAACTGTTTTTT. Translated, it gives CASSLGSFWGREHEKLFF.

This clonotype came up a few times. The chain uses TRBV21-1 and TRBJ2-5; the D call TRBD2 from the table was never checked on the DNA. TRBV21-1 is shown as a pseudogene. CDR3 size: 16 residues. CDR3 bases: TGTGCCAGCAGCTTGCCTAGCGGGGGACTCCAAGAGACCCAGTACTTC. Translating gives CASSLPSGGLQETQYF.

The chain employs TRBV6-5 and TRBJ1-5; D gene uncertain. V was clipped by 4 bases and J by 6 bases, with 10 bases between them. This CDR3 has 13 amino acids. Per the germline V gene, CDR1 is MNHEY and CDR2 is SVGAGI. In DNA form, the CDR3 reads TGTGCCAGCAGTTTTCGGTACGGTCAGCCCCAGCATTTT. This gives the protein CASSFRYGQPQHF.

This clonotype was observed a few times. As the CDR3 is not closed by the conserved phenylalanine or tryptophan, this likely results from a read error. The chain recombines TRBV24-1 with TRBJ2-7; D not resolved. Germline CDR1 reads KGHDR; CDR2 reads SFDVKD. Trimming shortened V by 3 bases and J by 4 bases, and 3 bases separated the two germline ends. The CDR3 loop spans 11 amino acids. The CDR3 reads CATSDEYEQYP. Written as DNA, the CDR3 is TGTGCCACCAGTGATGAATACGAGCAGTACCCC.

The genes are TRBV6-1 and TRBJ1-3; D not certain. V shed 3 bases and J shed 0 bases, with 9 bases lying between them. The CDR3 covers 15 residues. CDR1 MNHNS and CDR2 SASEGT come from the germline V gene. The CDR3 nucleotides are TGTGCCAGCAGTGATGTCAGAAGCTCTGGAAACACCATATATTTT. Its translation: CASSDVRSSGNTIYF.

This clonotype was seen only a few times. V and J are TRBV20-1 and TRBJ1-4, with TRBD1 as a possible D gene (6 bases). With 2 bases removed from V and 8 bases from J, the gap between germline ends came to 18 bases. Per germline, CDR1 DFQATT and CDR2 SNEGSKA (reference sequence). The CDR3 is 15 residues long. The CDR3 protein is CSARPGTGGAEKLFF. As DNA, the CDR3 is TGCAGTGCTAGACCTGGGACTGGGGGCGCAGAAAAACTGTTTTTT.

This clonotype was seen only a few times. The chain joins TRBV6-1 to TRBJ1-4, with D uncertain. V was trimmed by 3 bases and J by 8 bases, leaving 10 bases between them. The length of the CDR3 is 13 residues. Germline CDR1 and CDR2: MNHNS and SASEGT. The CDR3 DNA is TGTGCCAGCAGTGACTCAGGAAGGGAAAAACTGTTTTTT. Protein: CASSDSGREKLFF.

The chain joins TRBV7-2 to TRBJ1-2; 7 bases are a match to TRBD1. CDR3 length equals 12 residues. Germline CDR1 and CDR2: SGHTA and FQGNSA. With 1 base clipped from V and 10 bases from J, the junction kept 3 bases outside the gene matches. CDR3 DNA sequence: TGTGCCAGCAGCTTAGAGACAGGGACCTACACCTTC. Protein product: CASSLETGTYTF.